This TCR beta chain originates from a study of T cell clonality in common variable immunodeficiency. Study-level findings and limits: In common variable immunodeficiency, TCR beta chains reportedly carried fewer deletions and N-nucleotide insertions.

Produced via immunoSEQ multiplex PCR; TCRdb's table is partial and in-frame only. This sample has 25,000 to 30,000 clones, each found more than once. Germline CDR1 is SGHTA and CDR2 is FQGNSA. The length of the CDR3 is 13 residues. V was shortened by 3 bases and J by 6 bases, with 8 bases between the two germline ends. Details on this clone: Its target is not known. Read coverage stops 3 residues before the CDR3 terminus; the germline J gene supplies the remainder.

Heparinized whole blood, roughly 4.5 to 8 ml, came from each donor. The TCR was taken from a human donor with common variable immunodeficiency. The chain combines TRBV7-2 with TRBJ2-2; weak D call: TRBD2 (7 bases). The sample comprised peripheral blood mononuclear cells. This CDR3 is CASSFGGPGELFF. Partial CDR3 DNA: TGTGCCAGCAGCTTCGGGGGGCCCGGGGAG.